These T cell receptor beta chains were read from a single sample in a study of blood T cell repertoires in COVID-19. Assay used: immunoSEQ multiplex PCR; TCRdb lists only in-frame clones, some missing. Of a few hundred thousand clones in the sample, 89% are singletons; the top ten hold under 3.5%. The sample comprised PBMCs or T cells enriched from blood (not recorded which). These receptors were obtained from a woman aged 45-60 years who had been exposed to COVID-19. CDR3s include the opening cysteine and the closing phenylalanine or tryptophan. The D gene is left open where the match is weak. A clone size is listed for some rows: how often the clone was seen (once, few, many), or a class if it is expanded.

d_gene: .
abundance: few
v_gene: TRBV28
j_gene: TRBJ2-7
CDR3aa: CASSLLRRGYEQYF
CDR3nt: TGTGCCAGCAGTTTATTAAGACGGGGATACGAGCAGTACTTC

d_gene: .
abundance: .
v_gene: TRBV12-3/TRBV12-4
j_gene: TRBJ1-1
CDR3aa: CASSGDSNTEAFF
CDR3nt: TGTGCCAGCAGTGGAGATTCGAACACTGAAGCTTTCTTT

d_gene: .
abundance: once
v_gene: TRBV5-1
j_gene: TRBJ1-1
CDR3aa: CAAAENMNTEAFF
CDR3nt: TGCGCCGCGGCGGAGAACATGAACACTGAAGCTTTCTTT

d_gene: .
abundance: .
v_gene: TRBV29-1
j_gene: TRBJ1-2
CDR3aa: CSVGGQYGYTF
CDR3nt: TGCAGCGTTGGCGGACAGTATGGCTACACCTTC

d_gene: .
abundance: .
v_gene: TRBV5-1
j_gene: TRBJ2-3
CDR3aa: CASSLWQASSTDTQYF
CDR3nt: TGCGCCAGCAGCTTGTGGCAGGCATCTAGCACAGATACGCAGTATTTT

d_gene: .
abundance: .
v_gene: TRBV3-1/TRBV3-2
j_gene: TRBJ1-1
CDR3aa: CASSQWEMRAFF
CDR3nt: TGTGCCAGCAGCCAATGGGAGATGCGGGCTTTCTTT

d_gene: TRBD1
abundance: .
v_gene: TRBV6-5
j_gene: TRBJ1-4
CDR3aa: CASSTSGGEKLFF
CDR3nt: TGTGCCAGCAGTACGTCAGGGGGTGAAAAACTGTTTTTT

d_gene: .
abundance: .
v_gene: TRBV6-2/TRBV6-3
j_gene: TRBJ2-1
CDR3aa: CASSPRDEQFF
CDR3nt: TGTGCCAGCAGTCCCCGTGATGAGCAGTTCTTC

d_gene: TRBD2
abundance: .
v_gene: TRBV5-6
j_gene: TRBJ2-1
CDR3aa: CASSHTSGGALYNEQFF
CDR3nt: TGTGCCAGCAGCCATACTAGCGGGGGGGCCTTATACAATGAGCAGTTCTTC

d_gene: TRBD2
abundance: .
v_gene: TRBV18
j_gene: TRBJ2-1
CDR3aa: CASSTAPGGYNEQFF
CDR3nt: TGTGCCAGCTCGACCGCCCCGGGGGGCTACAATGAGCAGTTCTTC

d_gene: TRBD1
abundance: few
v_gene: TRBV6-5
j_gene: TRBJ2-2
CDR3aa: CASRTGNTGELFF
CDR3nt: TGTGCCAGCCGGACAGGGAACACCGGGGAGCTGTTTTTT

d_gene: .
abundance: .
v_gene: TRBV6-5
j_gene: TRBJ1-5
CDR3aa: CASSPSGQINQPQHF
CDR3nt: TGTGCCAGCAGCCCAAGCGGACAGATTAATCAGCCCCAGCATTTT

d_gene: .
abundance: .
v_gene: TRBV6-5
j_gene: TRBJ1-5
CDR3aa: CASRNREHQPQHF
CDR3nt: TGTGCCAGCAGAAACAGGGAGCATCAGCCCCAGCATTTT

d_gene: .
abundance: .
v_gene: TRBV27
j_gene: TRBJ2-4
CDR3aa: CASSFQYF
CDR3nt: TGTGCCAGCAGCTTCCAGTACTTC

d_gene: .
abundance: .
v_gene: TRBV28
j_gene: TRBJ1-2
CDR3aa: CASSQGQPANYGYTF
CDR3nt: TGTGCCAGCAGTCAAGGACAGCCAGCTAACTATGGCTACACCTTC

d_gene: TRBD1
abundance: .
v_gene: TRBV18
j_gene: TRBJ1-1
CDR3aa: CASSPQGTGLMNTEAFF
CDR3nt: TGTGCCAGCTCACCACAGGGGACAGGTCTCATGAACACTGAAGCTTTCTTT

d_gene: TRBD1
abundance: .
v_gene: TRBV19
j_gene: TRBJ1-6
CDR3aa: CASSTGTGSSPLHF
CDR3nt: TGTGCCAGTAGTACAGGGACAGGGAGTTCACCCCTCCACTTT

d_gene: .
abundance: .
v_gene: TRBV5-8
j_gene: TRBJ2-1
CDR3aa: CASIESNRYNEQFF
CDR3nt: TGTGCCAGCATTGAAAGTAACAGGTACAATGAGCAGTTCTTC

d_gene: TRBD1
abundance: .
v_gene: TRBV28
j_gene: TRBJ1-3
CDR3aa: CASRSGTGFSSGNTIYF
CDR3nt: TGTGCCAGCAGATCCGGGACAGGGTTTTCTTCTGGAAACACCATATATTTT

d_gene: TRBD1
abundance: .
v_gene: TRBV30
j_gene: TRBJ1-1
CDR3aa: CAWARGRTEAFF
CDR3nt: TGTGCCTGGGCAAGGGGGCGGACTGAAGCTTTCTTT

d_gene: .
abundance: .
v_gene: TRBV5-1
j_gene: TRBJ1-6
CDR3aa: CASSEGPGYNSPLHF
CDR3nt: TGCGCCAGCAGCGAAGGACCGGGGTATAATTCACCCCTCCACTTT

d_gene: .
abundance: .
v_gene: TRBV5-4
j_gene: TRBJ1-1
CDR3aa: CASSPGGSATEAFF
CDR3nt: TGTGCCAGCAGCCCAGGTGGGAGTGCCACTGAAGCTTTCTTT

d_gene: .
abundance: .
v_gene: TRBV21-1
j_gene: TRBJ1-1
CDR3aa: CASSPSHRSNTEAFF
CDR3nt: TGTGCCAGCAGCCCCAGTCACCGTTCGAACACTGAAGCTTTCTTT

d_gene: TRBD1
abundance: .
v_gene: TRBV7-6
j_gene: TRBJ2-7
CDR3aa: CASSLGDRGLGEQYF
CDR3nt: TGTGCCAGCAGCCTGGGGGACAGGGGGCTGGGGGAGCAGTACTTC

d_gene: .
abundance: .
v_gene: TRBV7-6
j_gene: TRBJ2-5
CDR3aa: CASSRLTGSIETQYF
CDR3nt: TGTGCCAGCAGCCGCCTCACGGGTTCGATCGAGACCCAGTACTTC

d_gene: .
abundance: .
v_gene: TRBV15
j_gene: TRBJ1-5
CDR3aa: CATSSLRSNQPQHF
CDR3nt: TGTGCCACCAGCAGTCTAAGAAGCAATCAGCCCCAGCATTTT

d_gene: .
abundance: once
v_gene: TRBV15
j_gene: TRBJ1-6
CDR3aa: CATSRDKYNSPLHF
CDR3nt: TGTGCCACCAGCCGGGACAAGTATAATTCACCCCTCCACTTT

d_gene: .
abundance: .
v_gene: TRBV11-2
j_gene: TRBJ2-7
CDR3aa: CASSLAPEQYF
CDR3nt: TGTGCCAGCAGCCTGGCTCCCGAGCAGTACTTC

d_gene: TRBD1
abundance: .
v_gene: TRBV28
j_gene: TRBJ1-2
CDR3aa: CASRPLTGGVSGYTF
CDR3nt: TGTGCCAGCAGGCCCCTCACAGGGGGTGTGAGTGGCTACACCTTC

d_gene: .
abundance: .
v_gene: TRBV7-8
j_gene: TRBJ2-2
CDR3aa: CASSLGATGELFF
CDR3nt: TGTGCCAGCAGCTTAGGCGCCACCGGGGAGCTGTTTTTT

d_gene: .
abundance: .
v_gene: TRBV6-2/TRBV6-3
j_gene: TRBJ1-4
CDR3aa: CASSTDRINEKLFF
CDR3nt: TGTGCCAGCAGCACGGACAGAATCAATGAAAAACTGTTTTTT

d_gene: TRBD1
abundance: .
v_gene: TRBV15
j_gene: TRBJ2-2
CDR3aa: CATSRVSGGYTGELFF
CDR3nt: TGTGCCACCAGCAGAGTTTCAGGGGGCTACACCGGGGAGCTGTTTTTT

d_gene: .
abundance: .
v_gene: TRBV3-1/TRBV3-2
j_gene: TRBJ2-1
CDR3aa: CASSQDTSAYNEQFF
CDR3nt: TGTGCCAGCAGCCAAGATACGAGCGCCTACAATGAGCAGTTCTTC

d_gene: TRBD2
abundance: .
v_gene: TRBV14
j_gene: TRBJ2-2
CDR3aa: CASSPFEGSGGTGELFF
CDR3nt: TGTGCCAGCAGCCCCTTCGAGGGGAGCGGGGGTACCGGGGAGCTGTTTTTT

d_gene: .
abundance: .
v_gene: TRBV24-1
j_gene: TRBJ2-5
CDR3aa: CATSDSRGRETQYF
CDR3nt: TGTGCCACCAGTGATTCCAGGGGTCGAGAGACCCAGTACTTC

d_gene: .
abundance: .
v_gene: TRBV5-4
j_gene: TRBJ1-2
CDR3aa: CASSHARGDSGYTF
CDR3nt: TGTGCCAGCAGCCACGCCCGGGGGGATTCGGGCTACACCTTC

d_gene: .
abundance: .
v_gene: TRBV28
j_gene: TRBJ2-1
CDR3aa: CASQGGSYNEQFF
CDR3nt: TGTGCCAGCCAGGGGGGCTCCTACAATGAGCAGTTCTTC

d_gene: TRBD1
abundance: .
v_gene: TRBV5-8
j_gene: TRBJ2-7
CDR3aa: CASGLQGVYEQYF
CDR3nt: TGTGCCAGCGGCCTACAGGGGGTCTACGAGCAGTACTTC

d_gene: .
abundance: .
v_gene: TRBV21-1
j_gene: TRBJ1-1
CDR3aa: CASSKRAPRGTEAFF
CDR3nt: TGTGCCAGCAGCAAAAGGGCCCCCCGGGGCACTGAAGCTTTCTTT

d_gene: .
abundance: .
v_gene: TRBV5-6
j_gene: TRBJ1-1
CDR3aa: CASSFPFERARAFF
CDR3nt: TGTGCCAGCAGCTTCCCTTTCGAGCGGGCGCGAGCTTTCTTT

d_gene: .
abundance: once
v_gene: TRBV7-9
j_gene: TRBJ2-1
CDR3aa: CASSLPSLPGPRDYNEQFF
CDR3nt: TGTGCCAGCAGCTTACCCTCGTTGCCCGGGCCCAGGGACTACAATGAGCAGTTCTTC

d_gene: .
abundance: .
v_gene: TRBV7-2
j_gene: TRBJ1-4
CDR3aa: CASSLDPPIQGSILFF
CDR3nt: TGTGCCAGCAGCTTAGACCCGCCGATACAGGGTTCGATTCTGTTTTTT

d_gene: TRBD1
abundance: .
v_gene: TRBV19
j_gene: TRBJ1-5
CDR3aa: CASSDRGYQPQHF
CDR3nt: TGTGCCAGTAGCGACAGGGGGTATCAGCCCCAGCATTTT

d_gene: TRBD2
abundance: .
v_gene: TRBV5-4
j_gene: TRBJ2-1
CDR3aa: CASSFGAGGIPVVEQFF
CDR3nt: TGTGCCAGCAGCTTTGGGGCGGGGGGGATCCCAGTCGTGGAGCAGTTCTTC

d_gene: .
abundance: .
v_gene: TRBV5-5
j_gene: TRBJ2-2
CDR3aa: CASSMMNRLRTYTGELFF
CDR3nt: TGTGCCAGCAGCATGATGAACAGGCTTCGGACGTACACCGGGGAGCTGTTTTTT

d_gene: .
abundance: .
v_gene: TRBV30
j_gene: TRBJ2-5
CDR3aa: CAWSSGRIADQETQYF
CDR3nt: TGTGCCTGGAGTTCAGGCCGAATAGCGGACCAAGAGACCCAGTACTTC

d_gene: TRBD2
abundance: .
v_gene: TRBV5-1
j_gene: TRBJ2-1
CDR3aa: CASSSASGSSSYNEQFF
CDR3nt: TGCGCCAGCAGCTCCGCTAGCGGGTCTAGCTCCTACAATGAGCAGTTCTTC

d_gene: TRBD1
abundance: .
v_gene: TRBV7-2
j_gene: TRBJ1-2
CDR3aa: CASSLEAGGNYGYTF
CDR3nt: TGTGCCAGCAGCTTAGAGGCAGGGGGCAATTATGGCTACACCTTC

d_gene: TRBD1
abundance: .
v_gene: TRBV5-4
j_gene: TRBJ1-1
CDR3aa: CASSINRGHTEAFF
CDR3nt: TGTGCCAGCAGCATAAACAGGGGGCACACTGAAGCTTTCTTT

d_gene: .
abundance: once
v_gene: TRBV4-1
j_gene: TRBJ2-7
CDR3aa: CASSQDAASQWRDF
CDR3nt: TGCGCCAGCAGCCAAGATGCGGCTAGTCAGTGGCGTGACTTC

d_gene: TRBD2
abundance: .
v_gene: TRBV4-1
j_gene: TRBJ2-1
CDR3aa: CASSPFGRGGYNEQFF
CDR3nt: TGCGCCAGCAGCCCGTTCGGGCGGGGGGGGTACAATGAGCAGTTCTTC

d_gene: TRBD1
abundance: .
v_gene: TRBV4-1
j_gene: TRBJ1-2
CDR3aa: CASSPGWTGGYGYTF
CDR3nt: TGCGCCAGCAGCCCTGGTTGGACAGGAGGCTATGGCTACACCTTC

d_gene: .
abundance: .
v_gene: TRBV6-5
j_gene: TRBJ1-2
CDR3aa: CASRGPYGYTF
CDR3nt: TGTGCCAGCCGAGGGCCCTATGGCTACACCTTC